This T cell receptor beta chain was sequenced during a study of early T cells in non-severe SARS-CoV-2 infection. Germline CDR1 is MDHEN and CDR2 is SYDVKM. The CDR3 length is 14 residues. The ends were cut back, 5 bases at V and 7 bases at J, with 18 bases in the middle. One entry per CDR3 protein, called by TCRdb with MiXCR from the 5' RACE reads. The sample carries tens of thousands of distinct CDR3 sequences, more than 3.5% recorded once. This clonotype has ten or more counts. The chain has TRBV28 and TRBJ2-7; D ambiguous. This clonotype originated in an adult who was a healthcare worker with PCR-confirmed SARS-CoV-2 infection or an uninfected control (not recorded which). Sequences were obtained from whole blood. The CDR3 region has the DNA TGTGCCAGCAGTCCCCACGGAGACGTTCGGGAGCAGTACTTC. It specifies CASSPHGDVREQYF.